This is a list of T cell receptor beta chains from one sample in a study of cytotoxic CD8 clonotypes in ibrutinib-treated CLL. Here immunoSEQ multiplex PCR was the method, and the copy in TCRdb shows in-frame clones only, minus some. The sample lists 150,000 or so clones, about 70% seen once, with around 5% in the top ten. Sequenced material: PBMCs, taken after 24 months of ibrutinib treatment. Source of these receptors: a human donor with chronic lymphocytic leukemia. CDR3s include the opening cysteine and the closing phenylalanine or tryptophan. Each record gives: D gene, J gene, clone size, V gene, CDR3 protein, CDR3 DNA. The D gene is left open where the match is weak. Only some rows state a clone size, as once, few, many or a class for expanded clones.

D gene: NA; J gene: TRBJ2-5; clone size: NA; V gene: TRBV18; CDR3 protein: CASSPGQETQYF; CDR3 DNA: TGTGCCAGCTCACCAGGCCAAGAGACCCAGTACTTC
D gene: TRBD1; J gene: TRBJ2-1; clone size: NA; V gene: TRBV28; CDR3 protein: CASSPLIPSGGHEQFF; CDR3 DNA: TGTGCCAGCAGTCCCCTCATCCCCTCAGGGGGCCATGAGCAGTTCTTC
D gene: NA; J gene: TRBJ2-3; clone size: NA; V gene: TRBV6-5; CDR3 protein: CASSYSQSDTQYF; CDR3 DNA: TGTGCCAGCAGTTACTCCCAATCAGATACGCAGTATTTT
D gene: NA; J gene: TRBJ2-6; clone size: NA; V gene: TRBV5-1; CDR3 protein: CASSLSPSLSGANVLTF; CDR3 DNA: TGCGCCAGCAGCCTTAGTCCTTCCCTCTCTGGGGCCAACGTCCTGACTTTC
D gene: TRBD2; J gene: TRBJ2-5; clone size: NA; V gene: TRBV4-3; CDR3 protein: CASSQRLAGGGEWGTQYF; CDR3 DNA: TGCGCCAGCAGCCAACGACTAGCGGGAGGCGGGGAATGGGGGACCCAGTACTTC
D gene: NA; J gene: TRBJ2-1; clone size: NA; V gene: TRBV6-5; CDR3 protein: CASSYSGDSYNEQFF; CDR3 DNA: TGTGCCAGCAGTTACTCGGGGGACTCCTACAATGAGCAGTTCTTC
D gene: NA; J gene: TRBJ2-7; clone size: NA; V gene: TRBV30; CDR3 protein: CAWTGDAYEQYF; CDR3 DNA: TGTGCCTGGACCGGGGACGCCTACGAGCAGTACTTC
D gene: NA; J gene: TRBJ1-3; clone size: few; V gene: TRBV28; CDR3 protein: CASTVGFSGNTIYF; CDR3 DNA: TGTGCCAGCACAGTGGGATTCTCTGGAAACACCATATATTTT
D gene: NA; J gene: TRBJ2-7; clone size: NA; V gene: TRBV7-2; CDR3 protein: CASSLGGFERQYF; CDR3 DNA: TGTGCCAGCAGCTTAGGAGGGTTTGAACGGCAGTACTTC
D gene: NA; J gene: TRBJ1-4; clone size: NA; V gene: TRBV4-2; CDR3 protein: CASSQDGARAGEKLFF; CDR3 DNA: TGTGCCAGCAGCCAAGATGGGGCGAGGGCTGGTGAAAAACTGTTTTTT
D gene: NA; J gene: TRBJ1-2; clone size: NA; V gene: TRBV9; CDR3 protein: CASSQGPQAPYGYTF; CDR3 DNA: TGTGCCAGCAGCCAAGGGCCTCAGGCCCCCTATGGCTACACCTTC
D gene: NA; J gene: TRBJ1-4; clone size: many; V gene: TRBV18; CDR3 protein: CASSPGGHTVPRRKLFF; CDR3 DNA: TGTGCCAGCTCCCCCGGGGGGCACACCGTCCCGAGGCGGAAACTGTTTTTT
D gene: NA; J gene: TRBJ2-5; clone size: NA; V gene: TRBV5-1; CDR3 protein: CASSHGREETQYF; CDR3 DNA: TGCGCCAGCAGCCATGGACGTGAAGAGACCCAGTACTTC
D gene: NA; J gene: TRBJ2-3; clone size: NA; V gene: TRBV5-1; CDR3 protein: CASSPPNVGATDTQYF; CDR3 DNA: TGCGCCAGCAGCCCGCCGAATGTGGGGGCCACAGATACGCAGTATTTT
D gene: TRBD1; J gene: TRBJ2-1; clone size: NA; V gene: TRBV11-3; CDR3 protein: CASSFGQGVYEQFF; CDR3 DNA: TGTGCCAGCAGCTTTGGACAGGGCGTCTATGAGCAGTTCTTC
D gene: TRBD1; J gene: TRBJ1-4; clone size: NA; V gene: TRBV6-1; CDR3 protein: CASSGTGHEKLFF; CDR3 DNA: TGTGCCAGCAGTGGGACAGGCCATGAAAAACTGTTTTTT
D gene: TRBD1; J gene: TRBJ1-5; clone size: NA; V gene: TRBV10-3; CDR3 protein: CAIRGQGAGQPQHF; CDR3 DNA: TGTGCCATCAGGGGACAGGGGGCGGGTCAGCCCCAGCATTTT
D gene: NA; J gene: TRBJ1-5; clone size: NA; V gene: TRBV28; CDR3 protein: CASLRGDGGQPQHF; CDR3 DNA: TGTGCCAGTCTCCGGGGGGACGGGGGTCAGCCCCAGCATTTT
D gene: NA; J gene: TRBJ1-6; clone size: few; V gene: TRBV7-9; CDR3 protein: CASRKEGNSPLHF; CDR3 DNA: TGTGCCAGCAGGAAGGAGGGTAATTCACCCCTCCACTTT